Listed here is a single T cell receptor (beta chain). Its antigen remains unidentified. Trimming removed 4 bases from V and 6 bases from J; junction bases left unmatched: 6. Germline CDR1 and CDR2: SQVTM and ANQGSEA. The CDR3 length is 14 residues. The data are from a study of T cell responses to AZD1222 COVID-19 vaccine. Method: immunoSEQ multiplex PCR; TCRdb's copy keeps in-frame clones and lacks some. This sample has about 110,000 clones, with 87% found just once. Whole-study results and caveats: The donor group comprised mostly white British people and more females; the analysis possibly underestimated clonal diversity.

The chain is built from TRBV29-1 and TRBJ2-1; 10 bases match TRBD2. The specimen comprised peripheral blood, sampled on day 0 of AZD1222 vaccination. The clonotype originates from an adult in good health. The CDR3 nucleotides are TGCAGCGTTGTAAGCCTAGCGGGGGTCAATGAGCAGTTCTTC. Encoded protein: CSVVSLAGVNEQFF.